These T cell receptor beta chains were read from a single sample in a study of cytomegalovirus exposure and HLA in healthy donors. The method was immunoSEQ multiplex PCR; TCRdb's version includes in-frame clones alone and lacks a portion of them. The repertoire holds 100,000 to 140,000 clones, with roughly four fifths as singletons. Material for sequencing was PBMCs. These receptors came from a man in his late teens or twenties in good health and CMV-seronegative. The CDR3 runs from the conserved cysteine through the conserved F or W. A D gene is named only where the DNA matches it firmly. Size is stated for part of the rows, as once, few or many counts, or as a class when the clone is expanded.

11	TRBD2	TRBV20-1	-	TRBJ2-7	TGCAGTGGCGGGGGGGACTACGAGCAGTACTTC	CSGGGDYEQYF
16	-	TRBV7-8	-	TRBJ1-1	TGTGCCAGCAGCTTAGTCCCCAGGACTATGAACACTGAAGCTTTCTTT	CASSLVPRTMNTEAFF
17	TRBD2	TRBV19	-	TRBJ2-2	TGTGCCAGTAGTGTAGCGGGGGGCCTATCGAACACCGGGGAGCTGTTTTTT	CASSVAGGLSNTGELFF
16	-	TRBV6-5	-	TRBJ2-2	TGTGCCAGCAGTTACTCGGGGGCCCTAAACACCGGGGAGCTGTTTTTT	CASSYSGALNTGELFF
14	TRBD1	TRBV5-4	-	TRBJ2-7	TGTGCCAGCAGCTTGCGACAGGGTATCCACGAGCAGTACTTC	CASSLRQGIHEQYF
14	TRBD1	TRBV15	once	TRBJ2-7	TGTGCCACCAGCATACCGGGACAGAACTACGAGCAGTACTTC	CATSIPGQNYEQYF
12	-	TRBV2	-	TRBJ2-7	TGTGCCAGCAGTGTGGGCACCTACGAGCAGTACTTC	CASSVGTYEQYF
11	TRBD1	TRBV20-1	few	TRBJ1-2	TGCAGTGCTAGACAGGGGGGAGGCTACACCTTC	CSARQGGGYTF
13	-	TRBV5-1	-	TRBJ1-2	TGCGCCAGCAGCTTGCAGGGAGGCTATGGCTACACCTTC	CASSLQGGYGYTF
13	TRBD1	TRBV7-2	-	TRBJ1-2	TGTGCCAGCAGTCGGACAGGGGCCTATGGCTACACCTTC	CASSRTGAYGYTF
16	TRBD1	TRBV4-2	-	TRBJ1-2	TGTGCCAGCAGCCAATCCCGGACAGGGAATGCGGTCGGCTACACCTTC	CASSQSRTGNAVGYTF
15	TRBD2	TRBV5-1	-	TRBJ2-5	TGCGCCAGCAGCTTAGGCGGGGGGGCCGAAGAGACCCAGTACTTC	CASSLGGGAEETQYF
16	-	TRBV7-3	-	TRBJ2-1	TGTGCCAGCAGGTTAGGCGGGGGCCCGTCCTACAATGAGCAGTTCTTC	CASRLGGGPSYNEQFF
13	TRBD1	TRBV19	-	TRBJ1-1	TGTGCCAGTAGGGGGACAGGGTTTACTGAAGCTTTCTTT	CASRGTGFTEAFF
15	-	TRBV5-1	-	TRBJ1-5	TGCGCCAGCAGCTCACGTCCGGGGGGCGGACAGCCCCAGCATTTT	CASSSRPGGGQPQHF
12	-	TRBV7-9	-	TRBJ2-7	TGTGCCAGCAGCTCCCTCTCCTACGAGCAGTACTTC	CASSSLSYEQYF
13	-	TRBV19	-	TRBJ1-2	TGTGCCAGTTTCGACACCCGAAGGTATGGCTACACCTTC	CASFDTRRYGYTF
13	-	TRBV9	once	TRBJ1-2	TGTGCCAGCAGCGTAGACAGGGCCTATGGCTACACCTTC	CASSVDRAYGYTF
18	TRBD1	TRBV5-1	few	TRBJ1-3	TGCGCCAGCAGCTTTCGGACAGGGGGCGTAGGTTCTGGAAACACCATATATTTT	CASSFRTGGVGSGNTIYF
13	-	TRBV9	-	TRBJ1-1	TGTGCCAGCAGCGTAGGCAGGGGAACTGAAGCTTTCTTT	CASSVGRGTEAFF
16	TRBD2	TRBV19	-	TRBJ2-1	TGTGCCAGTAGTATAGTTAGCGGGGGGTCCTACAATGAGCAGTTCTTC	CASSIVSGGSYNEQFF
16	TRBD2	TRBV7-3	-	TRBJ2-1	TGTGCCAGCAGCTTAACCCGGGCTAGCGGGGATCATGAGCAGTTCTTC	CASSLTRASGDHEQFF